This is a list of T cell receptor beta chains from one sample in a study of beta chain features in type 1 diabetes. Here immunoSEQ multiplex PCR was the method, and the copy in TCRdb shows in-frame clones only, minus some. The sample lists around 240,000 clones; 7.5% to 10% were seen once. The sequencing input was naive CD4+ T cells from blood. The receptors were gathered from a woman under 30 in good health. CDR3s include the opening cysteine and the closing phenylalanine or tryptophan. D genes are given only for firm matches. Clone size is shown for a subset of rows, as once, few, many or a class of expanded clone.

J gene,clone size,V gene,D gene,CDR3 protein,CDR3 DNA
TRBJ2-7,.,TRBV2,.,CASSATYEQYF,TGTGCCAGCAGTGCCACCTACGAGCAGTACTTC
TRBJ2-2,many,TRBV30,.,CAWSWRYTGELFF,TGTGCCTGGAGTTGGAGATACACCGGGGAGCTGTTTTTT
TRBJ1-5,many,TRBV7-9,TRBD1,CASSLGGDREQPQHF,TGTGCCAGCAGCTTAGGTGGGGACAGGGAACAGCCCCAGCATTTT
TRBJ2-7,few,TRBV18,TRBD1,CASSPAGGKYEQYF,TGTGCCAGCTCACCTGCAGGGGGTAAATACGAGCAGTACTTC
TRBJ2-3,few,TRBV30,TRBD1,CAWSEGQGSTDTQYF,TGTGCCTGGAGTGAAGGACAGGGATCCACAGATACGCAGTATTTT
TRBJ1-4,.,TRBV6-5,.,CASRLSTNEKLFF,TGTGCCAGCAGGTTGTCGACTAATGAAAAACTGTTTTTT
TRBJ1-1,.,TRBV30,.,CAWSVLGGNTEAFF,TGTGCCTGGAGTGTACTCGGCGGGAACACTGAAGCTTTCTTT
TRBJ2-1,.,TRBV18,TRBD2,CASSPGLAGVGEQFF,TGTGCCAGCTCACCAGGGCTAGCGGGAGTTGGTGAGCAGTTCTTC
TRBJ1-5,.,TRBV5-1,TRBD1,CASSLDGTGEQPQHF,TGCGCCAGCAGCTTGGACGGGACAGGGGAACAGCCCCAGCATTTT
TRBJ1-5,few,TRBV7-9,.,CASSLVGGSGQPQHF,TGTGCCAGCAGCTTAGTCGGCGGTAGCGGTCAGCCCCAGCATTTT
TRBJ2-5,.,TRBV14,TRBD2,CASSQEGRKLAGFQETQYF,TGTGCCAGCAGCCAAGAGGGAAGAAAACTAGCGGGGTTCCAAGAGACCCAGTACTTC
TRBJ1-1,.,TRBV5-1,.,CASSSLIDRSAEAFF,TGCGCCAGCAGCTCCCTGATTGATCGGAGCGCTGAAGCTTTCTTT
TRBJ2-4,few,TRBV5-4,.,CASSPVGTTTTKNIQYF,TGTGCCAGCAGCCCCGTCGGGACAACGACGACCAAAAACATTCAGTACTTC
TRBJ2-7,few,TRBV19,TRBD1,CASRDRGRDEQYF,TGTGCCAGTAGAGACAGGGGGAGAGACGAGCAGTACTTC
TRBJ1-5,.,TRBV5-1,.,CASSLAGEQPQHF,TGCGCCAGCAGCTTGGCCGGAGAACAGCCCCAGCATTTT
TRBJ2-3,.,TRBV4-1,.,CASSQDLGSSTDTQYF,TGTGCCAGCAGCCAAGATTTGGGCAGTAGCACAGATACGCAGTATTTT
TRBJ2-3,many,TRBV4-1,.,CASSQAVSTDTQYF,TGCGCCAGCAGCCAAGCAGTGAGCACAGATACGCAGTATTTT
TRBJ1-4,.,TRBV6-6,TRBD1,CASSWGQGTNEKLFF,TGTGCCAGCAGTTGGGGACAGGGGACTAATGAAAAACTGTTTTTT
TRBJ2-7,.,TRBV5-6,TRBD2,CASSRGLDAYEQYF,TGTGCCAGCAGCCGCGGACTAGATGCTTACGAGCAGTACTTC
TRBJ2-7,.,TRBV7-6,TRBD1,CASSSGQGSYEQYF,TGTGCCAGCAGCTCGGGACAGGGGTCCTACGAGCAGTACTTC
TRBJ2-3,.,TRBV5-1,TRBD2,CASSFDQRGGPDTQYF,TGCGCCAGCAGCTTTGATCAGCGGGGGGGCCCGGATACGCAGTATTTT
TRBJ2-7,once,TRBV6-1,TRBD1,CASRFRQGDYEQYF,TGTGCCAGCAGATTCAGACAGGGGGACTACGAGCAGTACTTC
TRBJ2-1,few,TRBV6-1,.,CASSERGAYNEQFF,TGTGCCAGCAGTGAAAGGGGCGCCTACAATGAGCAGTTCTTC
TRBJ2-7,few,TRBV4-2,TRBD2,CASSQEGLAGANSYEQYF,TGTGCCAGCAGCCAAGAAGGGCTAGCGGGGGCGAACTCCTACGAGCAGTACTTC
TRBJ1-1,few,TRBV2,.,CASSEPGVTEAFF,TGTGCCAGCAGTGAACCCGGAGTCACTGAAGCTTTCTTT
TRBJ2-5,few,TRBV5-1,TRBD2,CASSLGLRGGIETQYF,TGCGCCAGCAGCTTGGGGCTTCGCGGGGGGATCGAGACCCAGTACTTC
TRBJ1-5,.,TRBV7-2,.,CASSTRGNSQPQHF,TGTGCCAGCAGCACCAGGGGTAATAGTCAGCCCCAGCATTTT
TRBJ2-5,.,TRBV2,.,CASSEFGPGTIQETQYF,TGTGCCAGCAGTGAATTCGGCCCCGGGACAATACAAGAGACCCAGTACTTC
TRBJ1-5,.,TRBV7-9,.,CASSPDRSNQPQHF,TGTGCCAGCAGCCCAGACAGGAGCAATCAGCCCCAGCATTTT
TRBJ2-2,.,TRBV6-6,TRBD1,CASSSTGVAGELFF,TGTGCCAGCAGTTCGACAGGGGTGGCCGGGGAGCTGTTTTTT
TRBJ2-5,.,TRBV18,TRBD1,CASSQGQRETQYF,TGTGCCAGCTCGCAGGGACAGCGGGAGACCCAGTACTTC
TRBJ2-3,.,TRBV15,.,CATSRDPGGTDTQYF,TGTGCCACCAGCAGAGATCCAGGGGGCACAGATACGCAGTATTTT
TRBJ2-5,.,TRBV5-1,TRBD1,CASSLNAGTGGETQYF,TGCGCCAGCAGCTTGAATGCCGGGACAGGCGGAGAGACCCAGTACTTC
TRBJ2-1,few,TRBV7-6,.,CASSLGGDGSYNEQFF,TGTGCCAGCAGCTTAGGTGGTGACGGGTCGTACAATGAGCAGTTCTTC
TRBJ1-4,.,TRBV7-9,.,CASSSTNRGRTNEKLFF,TGTGCCAGCAGCTCAACAAATAGGGGCAGGACGAATGAAAAACTGTTTTTT
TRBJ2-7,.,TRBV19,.,CASRSPEVREQYF,TGTGCCAGTAGAAGTCCCGAGGTACGCGAGCAGTACTTC
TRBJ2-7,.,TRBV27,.,CASSLDRLEAYEQYF,TGTGCCAGCAGTTTAGACAGACTTGAAGCCTACGAGCAGTACTTC
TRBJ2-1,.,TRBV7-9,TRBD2,CASSLAGAGGPGDEQFF,TGTGCCAGCAGCTTAGCAGGAGCGGGAGGGCCCGGGGATGAGCAGTTCTTC
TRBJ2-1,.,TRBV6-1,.,CASSRETHNEQFF,TGTGCCAGCAGTAGGGAGACACACAATGAGCAGTTCTTC
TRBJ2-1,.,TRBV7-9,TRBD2,CASSLGGGLLNEQFF,TGTGCCAGCAGCTTAGGGGGGGGACTACTGAATGAGCAGTTCTTC
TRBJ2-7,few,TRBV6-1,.,CASTISGVFSYEQYF,TGTGCCAGCACCATTTCAGGCGTCTTCTCCTACGAGCAGTACTTC
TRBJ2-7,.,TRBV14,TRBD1,CASSAKDRGYYEQYF,TGTGCCAGCAGCGCAAAGGACAGGGGTTACTACGAGCAGTACTTC
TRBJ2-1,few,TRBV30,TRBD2,CAWSTLAGGPGEQFF,TGTGCCTGGAGTACGCTAGCGGGAGGGCCGGGTGAGCAGTTCTTC
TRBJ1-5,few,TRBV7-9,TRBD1,CASSPGQNTYSNQPQHF,TGTGCCAGCAGCCCGGGACAGAATACATATAGCAATCAGCCCCAGCATTTT
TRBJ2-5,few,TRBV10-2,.,CASSEGPGEGEETQYF,TGCGCCAGCAGTGAGGGTCCGGGGGAGGGGGAAGAGACCCAGTACTTC
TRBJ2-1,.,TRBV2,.,CASRGTYVSYNEQFF,TGTGCCAGCAGGGGCACCTATGTTTCCTACAATGAGCAGTTCTTC
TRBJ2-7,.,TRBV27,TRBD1,CASSTTGASYEQYF,TGTGCCAGCAGCACTACAGGGGCCTCCTACGAGCAGTACTTC
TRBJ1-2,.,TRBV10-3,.,CAISLTGRDYGYTF,TGTGCCATCAGCCTGACAGGTCGGGACTATGGCTACACCTTC
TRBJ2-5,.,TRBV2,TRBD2,CASSQLAGGETQYF,TGTGCCAGCAGTCAGTTAGCCGGGGGGGAGACCCAGTACTTC
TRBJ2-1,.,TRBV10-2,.,CASRTRGLINEQFF,TGCGCCAGCAGGACGCGGGGGCTCATCAATGAGCAGTTCTTC
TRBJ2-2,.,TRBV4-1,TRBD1,CASSHFTGGRNGELFF,TGCGCCAGCAGCCATTTTACAGGGGGGCGGAACGGGGAGCTGTTTTTT
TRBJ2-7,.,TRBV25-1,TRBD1,CASRGQGNYEQYF,TGTGCCAGCAGGGGACAGGGGAACTACGAGCAGTACTTC
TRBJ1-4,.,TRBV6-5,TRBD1,CASSRDRVSEKLFF,TGTGCCAGCAGCCGGGACAGGGTTTCTGAAAAACTGTTTTTT
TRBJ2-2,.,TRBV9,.,CASSVGQGAGELFF,TGTGCCAGCAGCGTAGGGCAGGGTGCCGGGGAGCTGTTTTTT
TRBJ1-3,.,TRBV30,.,CAWSSTGTVGNTIYF,TGTGCCTGGAGTTCCACAGGGACCGTAGGAAACACCATATATTTT
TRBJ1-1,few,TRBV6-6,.,CASSYAGGTEAFF,TGTGCCAGCAGTTACGCGGGGGGCACTGAAGCTTTCTTT
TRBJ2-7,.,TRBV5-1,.,CASSLAGTEGYEQYF,TGCGCCAGCAGCTTGGCCGGGACGGAGGGGTACGAGCAGTACTTC
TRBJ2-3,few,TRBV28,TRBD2,CASSPSPSGRGGTDTQYF,TGTGCCAGCAGTCCCTCTCCTAGCGGGAGAGGGGGCACAGATACGCAGTATTTT
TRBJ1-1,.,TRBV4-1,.,CASSHTGVNTEAFF,TGCGCCAGCAGCCATACGGGGGTGAACACTGAAGCTTTCTTT
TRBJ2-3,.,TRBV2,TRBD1,CASSAHFWDRGTDTQYF,TGTGCCAGCAGTGCGCACTTTTGGGACAGGGGCACAGATACGCAGTATTTT